Following are 20 T cell receptor beta chains from one sample sequenced in a study of CD4 and CD8 cells across lung adenocarcinoma regions. Via MiXCR, TCRdb re-called the PCR reads, giving one row per CDR3 protein. The data contain 22,000 or so distinct CDR3 sequences, about 50% of them seen just once; the ten biggest clones take up around a quarter. The specimen sequenced was CD8+ T cells from the center of a lung tumor. These TCRs come from a female donor with lung adenocarcinoma. The CD4 and CD8 labels of this study may be unreliable.

This clonotype is large by share. The rearrangement links TRBV6-1 to TRBJ2-3, with 8 bases lining up with TRBD2. Trimming removed 6 bases from V and 5 bases from J; junction bases left unmatched: 4. This CDR3 has 13 amino acids. CDR1 and CDR2 from the germline V gene are MNHNS and SASEGT. The CDR3 loop reads CASREGLGDTQYF. The CDR3, as DNA: TGTGCCAGCAGGGAGGGACTAGGAGATACGCAGTATTTT.

Turning to this clonotype: Because it lacks the conserved phenylalanine or tryptophan at the end, this CDR3 is likely a read error. The DNA is left out, because the CDR3 cannot be placed on it with certainty; the CDR3 is given as TCRdb lists it. The chain combines TRBV6-1 with TRBJ2-3; the table names TRBD2, a call not compared with the DNA. The CDR3 numbers 8 amino acids, ends counted. Germline V gene sequence: CDR1 MNHNS, CDR2 SASEGT. The CDR3 spells CASSETSG.

This sequence joins TRBV20-1 and TRBJ2-1; 8 bases line up with TRBD1. The J call may not be correct, given that the DNA end is closer to TRBJ2-7. Germline lookup yields CDR1 DFQATT and CDR2 SNEGSKA (reference sequence). The CDR3 is 13 amino acids. The CDR3, as DNA: TGCAGTGCTAGAGCGGGACAGGACCTGGGGCAGTACTTC. It specifies CSARAGQDLGQYF.

The gene calls are TRBV5-5 and TRBJ2-1; D not resolved. CDR3 length: 16 residues. The V and J ends lost 4 bases and 0 bases respectively, with 14 bases between them. From germline, CDR1 is SGHKS and CDR2 YYEKEE (reference sequence). The CDR3 loop reads CASSPLLLSSYNEQFF. CDR3 coding DNA: TGTGCCAGCAGCCCGTTATTGTTAAGCTCCTACAATGAGCAGTTCTTC.

About this clonotype: An end of the junction does not agree with germline; a read error may underlie this. The CDR3 region has the DNA TGTGCCAGCGTCTCGCGGCGGGGAGCCACAGATACTCAGTATTTC. This sequence encodes CASVSRRGATDTQYF. The genes are TRBV11-1 and TRBJ2-3, with D possibly TRBD2 on 6 matching bases. From germline, CDR1 is SGHAT and CDR2 FQDESV (reference sequence). This CDR3 is 15 amino acids long. The full variable domain, rest sourced from reference TRBV11-1 and TRBJ2-3, is EAEVAQSPRYKITEKSQAVAFWCDPISGHATLYWYRQILGQGPELLVQFQDESVVDDSQLPKDRFSAERLKGVDSTLKIQPAELGDSAMYLCASVSRRGATDTQYFGPGTRLTVL.

Turning to this clonotype: The conserved phenylalanine or tryptophan normally closing the CDR3 is absent here, so this likely arose from a read error. No DNA is shown, since the ends of the CDR3 on it are uncertain; the CDR3 is the one TCRdb lists. The chain couples TRBV11-3 to TRBJ2-3; TRBD1 was called by the table and not checked on the DNA. Germline V lookup: CDR1 SGHNT, CDR2 YENEEA. The CDR3 adds up to 13 amino acids, both ends counted. The chain's CDR3 is CASSLASGDTQFL.

As regards this clonotype: A read error may account for a junction end that differs from germline. The V call is TRBV6-1, the J call TRBJ2-3; the match to TRBD2 covers 8 bases. The CDR3 runs to 16 residues. In germline, CDR1 is MNHNS, CDR2 SASEGT. CDR3 nucleotide sequence: TGTGCCAGCAAGGGGCTAGCGGGCAGGGGCCAAGATACGCAGTACTTT. This sequence encodes CASKGLAGRGQDTQYF.

This clonotype occurred many times. The chain is built from TRBV20-1 and TRBJ2-1; D is uncertain. CDR3 length equals 14 residues. Trimming cost V 0 bases and J 5 bases, with 11 bases left between them. Germline CDR1 reads DFQATT; CDR2 reads SNEGSKA (reference sequence). The CDR3 DNA is TGCAGTGCTAGAGATCCTGGACCACACAATGAGCAGTTCTTC. This sequence encodes CSARDPGPHNEQFF.

This clonotype appeared many times. This rearrangement joins TRBV25-1 to TRBJ1-1, with TRBD1 matching 9 bases. CDR1 and CDR2 (germline): MGHDK, SYGVNS. V shed 9 bases, J shed 5 bases, and the junction held 7 bases outside the gene matches. This CDR3 contains 13 residues. CDR3 sequence reads: CASNDRGITEAFF. DNA for the CDR3: TGTGCCAGTAACGACAGGGGGATTACTGAAGCTTTCTTT.

The CDR3 coding sequence is TGCGCCAGCAGTGATCGGACTAGCGGAGGACAGTACAATGAGCAGTTCTTC. Residues: CASSDRTSGGQYNEQFF. The chain has TRBV10-2 and TRBJ2-1, with 10 positions matching TRBD2. Germline assignment: CDR1 WSHSY and CDR2 SAAADI. The trim removed 3 bases at V and 4 bases at J, leaving 9 bases unmatched. The CDR3 has 17 residues.

J is TRBJ2-3 and V is TRBV10-1; D gene unclear. The J call may be wrong; the DNA end is better matched by TRBJ2-7. The CDR3 totals 14 residues. From germline, CDR1 is WNHNN and CDR2 SYGVQD (reference sequence). The CDR3 is CAGQVGQDQDTQYF. The CDR3, as DNA: TGCGCCGGGCAGGTCGGCCAAGACCAAGATACGCAGTACTTC.

This rearrangement joins TRBV6-1 to TRBJ2-3; D is uncertain. The germline CDR1 and CDR2 sequences are MNHNS and SASEGT. V lost 2 bases and J lost 0, with 12 bases in between. CDR3 length: 16 amino acids. The CDR3 DNA sequence: TGTGCCAGCAGTGAATTAGGGATTACAAGCACAGATACGCAGTATTTT. This sequence encodes CASSELGITSTDTQYF.

The rearrangement joins TRBV6-1 to TRBJ2-4; TRBD2 is a possible D gene (7 bases). The assigned J gene may be wrong: the sequence end matches TRBJ2-3 better. This CDR3 is built from 16 residues. Germline CDR1 MNHNS, CDR2 SASEGT. The CDR3 protein is CASRGGRLGATNIQYF. Written as DNA, the CDR3 is TGTGCCAGCAGGGGGGGGCGGCTGGGGGCCACAAACATTCAGTATTTT.

The chain is built from TRBV6-1 and TRBJ2-1, with D hard to call. CDR1 is MNHNS and CDR2 is SASEGT in the germline V gene. This CDR3 comprises 10 residues. V lost 6 bases, J lost 7 bases, and 4 bases lay in between. The CDR3 DNA sequence: TGTGCCAGCAGCTCGAATGAGCAGTTCTTC. Translated, it gives CASSSNEQFF.

Of note for this clonotype: At one boundary the junction diverges from the germline segment, which might be a read error. V gene TRBV3-1 combines with J gene TRBJ2-3; the D is unclear. The germline CDR1 and CDR2 sequences are LGHDT and YNNKEL (reference sequence). The CDR3 extends over 14 amino acids. This CDR3 reads CASSREVLGSNRFF. Here the CDR3 DNA reads TGTGCCAGCAGCCGGGAAGTATTGGGCTCAAACCGGTTCTTC.

This clonotype is medium-sized. The V and J genes are TRBV6-6 and TRBJ2-1, with 10 bases aligning to TRBD1. Germline assignment: CDR1 MNHNY and CDR2 SVGAGI (reference sequence). Losses at the gene ends were 6 bases for V and 6 bases for J; bases not matched to a gene: 8. The CDR3 length is 15 residues. The DNA of the CDR3 is TGTGCCAGCAGGAGGATGGGACAGGGGTTCAATGAGCAGTTCTTC. It codes for CASRRMGQGFNEQFF.

The V call is TRBV27, the J call TRBJ2-4, with a weak D call TRBD2 (6 bases). Trimming took off 9 bases at V and 13 bases at J, with 28 bases between the two ends. This CDR3 is built from 15 residues. The V gene's germline CDR1 is MNHEY and CDR2 SMNVEV (reference sequence). CDR3 loop: CARGSGGWDQNTQYF. DNA for the CDR3: TGTGCCAGGGGGTCCGGGGGATGGGACCAAAACACCCAGTACTTC.

The table lists this clonotype with many counts. This chain uses TRBV6-1 with TRBJ1-6, with D hard to call. The germline V gene encodes CDR1 MNHNS and CDR2 SASEGT. V was shortened by 10 bases and J by 7 bases, with 17 bases between the two germline ends. The CDR3 has 14 residues. CDR3 sequence: CATYEGYWNSPLHF. CDR3 in DNA: TGTGCCACCTACGAGGGCTACTGGAATTCACCCCTCCACTTT.

The CDR3 here is CASSPGTEYGYTF. The CDR3, as DNA: TGTGCCAGCAGCCCCGGGACAGAATATGGCTACACCTTC. The chain links TRBV7-2 to TRBJ1-2, with TRBD1 matching over 7 bases. V trimming: 5 bases; J trimming: 5 bases; junction bases outside the gene matches: 5. The CDR3 covers 13 residues. The germline V gene has CDR1 SGHTA and CDR2 FQGNSA.

This clonotype was found many times. CDR3 sequence (DNA): TGCGCCAGCAGCGCCGGGGGGCGGTCGACCACAGATACGCAGTATTTT. It encodes CASSAGGRSTTDTQYF. The V and J genes are TRBV10-2 and TRBJ2-3; possible D gene TRBD2, 7 bases. CDR1 is WSHSY, CDR2 SAAADI, per germline. CDR3 length equals 16 residues. V was trimmed by 6 bases and J by 2 bases, leaving 18 bases between them.